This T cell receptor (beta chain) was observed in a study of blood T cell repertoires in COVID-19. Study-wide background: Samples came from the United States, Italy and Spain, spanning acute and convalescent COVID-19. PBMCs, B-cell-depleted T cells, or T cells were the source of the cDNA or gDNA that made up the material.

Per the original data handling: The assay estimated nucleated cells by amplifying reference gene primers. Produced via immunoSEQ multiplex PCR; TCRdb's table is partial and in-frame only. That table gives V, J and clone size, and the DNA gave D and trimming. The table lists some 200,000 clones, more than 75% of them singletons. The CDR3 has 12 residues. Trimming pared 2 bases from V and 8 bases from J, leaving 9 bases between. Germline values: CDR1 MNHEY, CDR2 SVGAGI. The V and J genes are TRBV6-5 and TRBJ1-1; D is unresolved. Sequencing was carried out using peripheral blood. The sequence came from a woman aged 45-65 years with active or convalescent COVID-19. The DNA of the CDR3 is TGTGCCAGCAGTTACCATGGCAGAGAAGCTTTCTTT. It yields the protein CASSYHGREAFF.